These 17 T cell receptor beta chains were sequenced from one sample in a study of blood T cells in healthy people across ages. Primed by a sample-barcoded 5' primer and a J-beta primer mix, a second PCR proceeded for 7 to 11 cycles. TCRdb analysed the 5' RACE reads with MiXCR anew, one entry per CDR3 protein. Among around 700,000 distinct CDR3 sequences listed, around 25% were seen once. These same data were also listed under a study on T cells of mothers and their children.

Sequencing used blood. The source of these receptors is a boy between 10 and 17 years old in good health.

This chain links TRBV6-5 with TRBJ1-3; D uncertain. CDR3 length equals 13 residues. In germline, CDR1 is MNHEY, CDR2 SVGAGI. Trimming took 2 bases from V and 8 from J, leaving 10 bases between them. The CDR3 here is CASSYTPVDTIYF. CDR3 sequence (DNA): TGTGCCAGCAGTTACACACCTGTGGACACCATATATTTT.

The chain is built from TRBV28 and TRBJ2-3, with D perhaps given as TRBD1 or TRBD2 (6 bases each). Germline CDR1 MDHEN, CDR2 SYDVKM. The V gene lost 7 bases and the J gene lost 5 bases, with 10 bases spanning the gap. The CDR3 is 12 residues long. CDR3 residues: CASNRDLDTQYF. Written as DNA, the CDR3 is TGTGCCAGCAACAGGGACTTAGATACGCAGTATTTT.

The chain links TRBV20-1 to TRBJ1-4; D is ambiguous. V lost 0 bases and J 4 bases, leaving 18 bases between the germline ends. The CDR3 runs to 17 residues. Germline loops: CDR1 DFQATT, CDR2 SNEGSKA (reference sequence). CDR3 residues: CSAREARQGRDNEKLFF. In DNA, the CDR3 is TGCAGTGCTAGAGAAGCTCGTCAAGGGCGGGATAATGAAAAACTGTTTTTT.

This clonotype has just a few counts. The rearrangement uses TRBV20-1 and TRBJ2-3, with TRBD2 as a possible D gene (6 bases). This CDR3 comprises 15 residues. Germline lookup yields CDR1 DFQATT and CDR2 SNEGSKA (reference sequence). V was clipped by 0 bases and J by 5 bases, with 15 bases between them. In DNA, the CDR3 is TGCAGTGCTAGAGAACCGACTAGGTTTGGAGATACGCAGTATTTT. It encodes CSAREPTRFGDTQYF.

The chain combines TRBV28 with TRBJ2-3; 8 bases align to TRBD1. This CDR3 has 14 residues. Per germline, CDR1 MDHEN and CDR2 SYDVKM. V shed 2 bases and J 4 bases; nucleotides not matched to a gene: 2. The CDR3 loop is CASSLHRGADTQYF. The CDR3 bases are TGTGCCAGCAGTTTACACAGGGGGGCAGATACGCAGTATTTT.

This clonotype occurred many times. CDR3 in amino acids: CASSLAITSGGRKTQYF. In DNA, the CDR3 is TGTGCCAGCAGCTTAGCGATTACTAGCGGAGGCCGAAAGACCCAGTACTTC. The chain links TRBV7-2 to TRBJ2-5; 8 nucleotides align to TRBD2. The CDR3 consists of 17 residues. Losses at the gene ends were 0 bases for V and 6 bases for J; bases not matched to a gene: 12. CDR1 and CDR2 from the germline V gene are SGHTA and FQGNSA.

This chain connects TRBV12-3 or TRBV12-4 to TRBJ2-5; the D is unclear. The J call may be in error: the DNA end matches TRBJ2-7 better. CDR3 length: 13 residues. CDR3 in amino acids: CASRPSGSHEQYF. The CDR3 bases are TGTGCCAGCAGGCCCAGTGGAAGCCACGAGCAGTACTTC.

The sample holds a few counts of this clonotype. The genes are TRBV29-1 and TRBJ2-3; D unresolved. V was cut by 2 bases and J by 2 bases, with 8 bases left in between. Germline CDR1 and CDR2: SQVTM and ANQGSEA. This CDR3 region has 13 residues. CDR3 bases: TGCAGCGTTGAAAAGAGAAACACAGATACGCAGTATTTT. Protein: CSVEKRNTDTQYF.

The sample holds a few counts of this clonotype. The chain is built from TRBV6-1 and TRBJ2-3; weak D call: TRBD2 (5 bases). The CDR3 contains 15 residues. V was cut by 3 bases and J by 1 base, with 11 bases left in between. The germline V gene encodes CDR1 MNHNS and CDR2 SASEGT. This CDR3 is CASSDFPRGTDTQYF. Here the CDR3 DNA reads TGTGCCAGCAGTGATTTCCCGAGGGGCACAGATACGCAGTATTTT.

The chain links TRBV10-3 to TRBJ2-5, with TRBD1 matching over 9 bases. CDR1 ENHRY and CDR2 SYGVKD come from the germline V gene. Unmatched junction bases numbered 7, after V lost 0 bases and J lost 2 bases. This CDR3 is 17 amino acids long. The CDR3, as DNA: TGTGCCATCAGTGAGTCCCCGGACAGGGGTTGGCAAGAGACCCAGTACTTC. Its protein product is CAISESPDRGWQETQYF.

The rearrangement joins TRBV6-5 to TRBJ2-5; D gene unclear. Germline V gives CDR1 MNHEY, CDR2 SVGAGI. CDR3 length: 14 residues. Trimming pared 0 bases from V and 9 bases from J, leaving 14 bases between. The CDR3 sequence is CASSYSKASRAQYF. The CDR3 DNA reads TGTGCCAGCAGTTACTCGAAGGCTTCTCGGGCCCAGTACTTC.

This clonotype has only a few counts. V is TRBV7-9 and J is TRBJ2-5, with a possible D match to TRBD2 (6 bases). Trimming stripped 1 base from V and 0 bases from J, with 21 bases between. The length of the CDR3 is 19 residues. The V gene's germline CDR1 is SEHNR and CDR2 FQNEAQ (reference sequence). The CDR3: CASSLERASLSKYQETQYF. CDR3 bases: TGTGCCAGCAGCTTAGAGCGGGCGTCCCTATCTAAATACCAAGAGACCCAGTACTTC.

This clonotype appeared a few times. This chain connects TRBV6-2 or TRBV6-3 to TRBJ2-5, with D tentatively TRBD1 or TRBD2 (5 bases each). The DNA matches TRBJ2-7 better at its end, which makes the J call doubtful. The length of the CDR3 is 14 residues. The V gene's germline CDR1 is MNHEY and CDR2 SVGEGT. The CDR3 coding sequence is TGTGCCACCCTGTATGGGACCCCAATCTACGAGCAGTACTTC. Protein product: CATLYGTPIYEQYF.

The chain joins TRBV6-2 or TRBV6-3 to TRBJ2-3; D uncertain. CDR3 length: 18 residues. V was clipped by 5 bases and J by 2 bases, with 23 bases between them. CDR1 is MNHEY, CDR2 SVGEGT, per germline. CDR3 protein: CASSLDLRDASLTDTQYF. The CDR3 region has the DNA TGTGCCAGCAGTCTGGATCTACGAGACGCGTCTCTCACAGATACGCAGTATTTT.

The chain recombines TRBV29-1 with TRBJ2-6; no firm D call. The CDR3 is 12 amino acids. Trimming took off 6 bases at V and 3 bases at J, with 6 bases between the two ends. CDR1 SQVTM and CDR2 ANQGSEA come from the germline V gene. CDR3 protein: CSVNGGANVLTF. Here the CDR3 DNA reads TGCAGCGTAAACGGTGGGGCCAACGTCCTGACTTTC. Full variable domain (missing parts from reference TRBV29-1 and TRBJ2-6): SAVISQKPSRDICQRGTSLTIQCQVDSQVTMMFWYRQQPGQSLTLIATANQGSEATYESGFVIDKFPISRPNLTFSTLTVSNMSPEDSSIYLCSVNGGANVLTFGAGSRLTVL.

This clonotype was observed a few times. The chain joins TRBV28 to TRBJ2-1; D gene uncertain. Germline values: CDR1 MDHEN, CDR2 SYDVKM. The V end was cut by 5 bases, the J end by 7 bases, with 15 bases between. The CDR3 contains 14 residues. The CDR3 sequence: CASSTRIRSNEQFF. The CDR3 DNA reads as TGTGCCAGCAGTACTCGGATTCGAAGTAATGAGCAGTTCTTC.

A few counts support this clonotype. The chain employs TRBV5-1 and TRBJ2-3; D is undetermined. Per the germline V gene, CDR1 is SGHRS and CDR2 is YFSETQ. The CDR3 extends over 13 amino acids. Trimming left V 5 bases short and J 6 bases short, with 13 bases between. CDR3 nucleotides: TGCGCCAGCAGTCCGAGACCTGGGGATACGCAGTATTTT. Translated, it gives CASSPRPGDTQYF.